This T cell receptor (beta chain) appears in the sequencing data of a study of blood T cell repertoires in COVID-19. The assay was immunoSEQ multiplex PCR, and TCRdb's table has in-frame clones only and misses some. The table has roughly 310,000 clones, roughly 90% seen once. This CDR3 is 15 amino acids long. V trimming: 2 bases; J trimming: 4 bases; junction bases outside the gene matches: 5. Germline V gives CDR1 LGHDT, CDR2 YNNKEL (reference sequence). The sequence was collected from a woman between 50 and 59 years old with active or convalescent COVID-19. The sample comprised peripheral blood. The chain employs TRBV3-1 (or the pseudogene TRBV3-2) and TRBJ1-3; 7 nucleotides agree with TRBD1. Here the CDR3 reads CASSQQGVGGNTIYF. The DNA for the CDR3 is TGTGCCAGCAGCCAACAGGGGGTGGGAGGAAACACCATATATTTT.